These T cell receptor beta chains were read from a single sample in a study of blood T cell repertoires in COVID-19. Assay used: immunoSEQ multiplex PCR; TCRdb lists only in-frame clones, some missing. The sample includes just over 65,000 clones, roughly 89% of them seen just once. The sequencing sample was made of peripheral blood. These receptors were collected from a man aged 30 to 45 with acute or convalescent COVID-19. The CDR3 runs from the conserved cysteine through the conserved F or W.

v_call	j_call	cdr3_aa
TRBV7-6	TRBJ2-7	CASSLAGGSGDEQYF
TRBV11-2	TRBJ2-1	CASSPGTSGSLEQFF
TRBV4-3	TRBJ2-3	CASSQDTSGRANTQYF
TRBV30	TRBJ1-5	CAWSVLTDNQPQHF
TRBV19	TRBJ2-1	CASSILAADEQFF
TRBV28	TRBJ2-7	CASSPPGLAGLYEQYF
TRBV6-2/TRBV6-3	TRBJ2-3	CASSGTGPTDTQYF
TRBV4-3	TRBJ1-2	CASSLGEGANYGYTF
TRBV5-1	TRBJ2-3	CASSLETSTDTQYF
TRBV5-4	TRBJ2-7	CASSPGGYEQYF
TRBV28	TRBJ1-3	CASSLGGVGNTIYF
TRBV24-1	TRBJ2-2	CATSDRGSRNTGELFF
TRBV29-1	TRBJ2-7	CSATPSGRLYEQYF
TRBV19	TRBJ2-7	CASGFGTGYYEQYF
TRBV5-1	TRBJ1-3	CASSLEGADSSGNTIYF
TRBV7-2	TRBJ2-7	CASSYGTRGLSSYEQYF
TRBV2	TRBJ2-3	CASSLQGAGTDTQYF
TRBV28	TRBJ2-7	CASSSPDRGTPYEQYF
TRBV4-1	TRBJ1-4	CASSLQGSVGEKLFF
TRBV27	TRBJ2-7	CASSEGGWDYYEQYF
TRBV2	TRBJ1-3	CASSRGLDPGNTIYF
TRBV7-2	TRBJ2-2	CASTTASGRAGELFF
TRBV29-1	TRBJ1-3	CSVVGGHEGNTIYF
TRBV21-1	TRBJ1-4	CASSLLGRGRRTNEKLFF
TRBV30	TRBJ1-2	CAWSPKGQRKSYGYTF
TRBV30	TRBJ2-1	CAWIVAGHRNEQFF
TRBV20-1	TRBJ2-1	CSARKRSWQFF